This T cell receptor (beta chain) was recorded in a study of T cell responses to AZD1222 COVID-19 vaccine. Study conclusions and caveats: Females made up more of the donors, who were largely white British, and clonal diversity may have come out too low. Only 5 or 6 AZD1222 recipients were seropositive at baseline. Rises in breadth and depth of Spike-specific TCRs came after two AZD1222 doses. Unmutated variant regions reportedly attract nearly half of all spike-specific TCRs.

On this clone itself: The antigen is not known.

V lost 5 bases, J lost 0 bases, and 1 base lay in between. The CDR3 runs 12 residues. The data were produced by immunoSEQ multiplex PCR, yet TCRdb's version contains in-frame clones alone and is incomplete. The repertoire holds 90,000 to 110,000 clones, with approximately 91% as singletons. The clonotype comes from an adult in good health. Sample: peripheral blood, taken on day 0 of MenACWY control vaccination. V and J are TRBV12-3 or TRBV12-4 and TRBJ2-2; no definite D call. CDR3 region: CASSTNTGELFF. CDR3 DNA sequence: TGTGCCAGCAGTACGAACACCGGGGAGCTGTTTTTT.